The source of this TCR beta chain is a study of T cells after yellow fever vaccination. As TCR cDNA was made by 5'RACE template switching, a universal primer site and UMIs were added. Each CDR3 protein is one row after TCRdb ran MiXCR on the 5' RACE reads. The table includes 300,000 or so distinct CDR3 sequences, 8.1% detected once. Looked up from germline, CDR1 is KGHDR and CDR2 is SFDVKD. Trimming removed 3 bases from V and 4 bases from J, with 9 bases in between. The CDR3 is made up of 14 amino acids. Sequencing was performed on PBMCs, taken roughly 47 days after the first yellow fever vaccination. The sequence came from a man aged 18 to 29 who received the YFV17D yellow fever vaccine. The chain has TRBV24-1 and TRBJ1-5, with D perhaps TRBD1 (6 bases). The CDR3 loop is CATSDRDINQPQHF. CDR3 DNA: TGTGCCACCAGTGATCGGGACATAAATCAGCCCCAGCATTTT.